These T cell receptor beta chains were read from a single sample in a study of blood T cells in healthy people across ages. TCRdb re-analysed the 5' RACE reads in MiXCR, keeping a single row per CDR3 protein. The table records roughly 1.9 million distinct CDR3 sequences, roughly two fifths of them present only once. Sequencing input: blood. These receptors came from a human donor in good health. Both conserved end residues are part of each CDR3. A D gene is named only where the DNA matches it firmly. A row's size may be missing; if present it is once, few, many or a size class.

v_call: TRBV2
j_call: TRBJ2-1
clone_size: -
d_call: TRBD1
cdr3_nt: TGTGCCAGCAGTGAAGCCGAGGACAGGGCCAGCTCCTACAATGAGCAGTTCTTC
cdr3_aa: CASSEAEDRASSYNEQFF

v_call: TRBV10-3
j_call: TRBJ1-2
clone_size: -
d_call: -
cdr3_nt: TGTGCCATCAGTGAGTCGTCGGGACTGCGAGGAAACTATGGCTACACCTTC
cdr3_aa: CAISESSGLRGNYGYTF

v_call: TRBV5-6
j_call: TRBJ1-2
clone_size: -
d_call: TRBD1
cdr3_nt: TGTGCCAGCAGCTTGGGGGACAGCCTCTATGGCTACACCTTC
cdr3_aa: CASSLGDSLYGYTF

v_call: TRBV18
j_call: TRBJ2-5
clone_size: many
d_call: -
cdr3_nt: TGTGCCAGCTCACCACCCATTGGGGAGACCCAGTACTTC
cdr3_aa: CASSPPIGETQYF

v_call: TRBV4-1
j_call: TRBJ2-7
clone_size: few
d_call: -
cdr3_nt: TGCGCCAGCAGCCAAGCCCCCGGGGAGTTCCGCGAGCAGTACTTC
cdr3_aa: CASSQAPGEFREQYF

v_call: TRBV4-1
j_call: TRBJ1-2
clone_size: -
d_call: -
cdr3_nt: TGCGCCAGCAGCCAAGATACCAGGAACTATGGCTACACCTTC
cdr3_aa: CASSQDTRNYGYTF

v_call: TRBV25-1
j_call: TRBJ1-2
clone_size: -
d_call: -
cdr3_nt: TGTGCCAGCAGTGAAGGGGGGGCGACTTATGGCTACACCTTC
cdr3_aa: CASSEGGATYGYTF

v_call: TRBV7-2
j_call: TRBJ2-1
clone_size: few
d_call: -
cdr3_nt: TGTGCCAGCAGCTCGGGACCGACTCAATACAATGAGCAGTTCTTC
cdr3_aa: CASSSGPTQYNEQFF

v_call: TRBV4-2
j_call: TRBJ2-1
clone_size: -
d_call: TRBD2
cdr3_nt: TGTGCCAGCAGCCAATCGATGGGGACTAGCGGACCCTACAATGAGCAGTTCTTC
cdr3_aa: CASSQSMGTSGPYNEQFF

v_call: TRBV28
j_call: TRBJ2-7
clone_size: -
d_call: -
cdr3_nt: TGTGCCAGCAGTCTGGTAGACACCTCCTACGAGCAGTACTTC
cdr3_aa: CASSLVDTSYEQYF

v_call: TRBV28
j_call: TRBJ2-7
clone_size: -
d_call: -
cdr3_nt: TGTGCCAGCACCACCCCCGGGACAAGGGTCGACGAGCAGTACTTC
cdr3_aa: CASTTPGTRVDEQYF

v_call: TRBV4-3
j_call: TRBJ1-1
clone_size: -
d_call: -
cdr3_nt: TGCGCCAGCAGCCAAGAGGTCACAGAGAACACTGAAGCTTTCTTT
cdr3_aa: CASSQEVTENTEAFF

v_call: TRBV7-3
j_call: TRBJ2-5
clone_size: -
d_call: -
cdr3_nt: TGTGCCAGCAGCTTAATGGGGGGTTCGGGGACCCAGTACTTC
cdr3_aa: CASSLMGGSGTQYF

v_call: TRBV6-2/TRBV6-3
j_call: TRBJ1-5
clone_size: -
d_call: -
cdr3_nt: TGTGCCTGCAGCGAACGGGGGGTGTGGGGCAATCAGCCCCAGCATTTT
cdr3_aa: CACSERGVWGNQPQHF

v_call: TRBV6-2/TRBV6-3
j_call: TRBJ2-5
clone_size: few
d_call: TRBD2
cdr3_nt: TGTGCCAGCAGTTACTCAAGGACTAGCGGGGAGAGGCAGACCCAGTACTTC
cdr3_aa: CASSYSRTSGERQTQYF

v_call: TRBV7-9
j_call: TRBJ2-3
clone_size: -
d_call: -
cdr3_nt: TGTGCCAGCAGATCCAGGGCTAGCACAGATACGCAGTATTTT
cdr3_aa: CASRSRASTDTQYF

v_call: TRBV5-1
j_call: TRBJ2-3
clone_size: -
d_call: TRBD2
cdr3_nt: TGCGCCAGCAGCTTGGCTTCTGCGGGGGGGTCCACAGATACGCAGTATTTT
cdr3_aa: CASSLASAGGSTDTQYF

v_call: TRBV5-5
j_call: TRBJ1-3
clone_size: few
d_call: -
cdr3_nt: TGTGCCAGCAGCTTGTACCTCAGCTCTGGAAACACCATATATTTT
cdr3_aa: CASSLYLSSGNTIYF

v_call: TRBV5-1
j_call: TRBJ1-4
clone_size: -
d_call: -
cdr3_nt: TGCGCCAGCAAAACTCGTCCGGCGCTTGATGAAAAACTGTTTTTT
cdr3_aa: CASKTRPALDEKLFF

v_call: TRBV7-9
j_call: TRBJ1-6
clone_size: few
d_call: -
cdr3_nt: TGTGCCAGCAGCCCGCTGCCGGACGGCTCCTATAATTCACCCCTCCACTTT
cdr3_aa: CASSPLPDGSYNSPLHF

v_call: TRBV6-6
j_call: TRBJ2-1
clone_size: few
d_call: -
cdr3_nt: TGTGCCAGCAGTTACGTGGCAGACTACAATGAGCAGTTCTTC
cdr3_aa: CASSYVADYNEQFF

v_call: TRBV6-5
j_call: TRBJ2-5
clone_size: few
d_call: TRBD2
cdr3_nt: TGTGCCAGCAATAAGCGGGGGACCCAAGAGACCCAGTACTTC
cdr3_aa: CASNKRGTQETQYF

v_call: TRBV6-5
j_call: TRBJ2-2
clone_size: few
d_call: TRBD1
cdr3_nt: TGTGCCAGCAGTATCGGACAGGGTCGGACCGGGGAGCTGTTTTTT
cdr3_aa: CASSIGQGRTGELFF

v_call: TRBV24-1
j_call: TRBJ2-1
clone_size: -
d_call: -
cdr3_nt: TGTGCCACCAGTGATCCTCACCGGGGTCAGAGCCATGAGCAGTTCTTC
cdr3_aa: CATSDPHRGQSHEQFF

v_call: TRBV5-1
j_call: TRBJ2-7
clone_size: few
d_call: -
cdr3_nt: TGCGCCAGCAGCTTGGAGACTACCTCCTACGAGCAGTACTTC
cdr3_aa: CASSLETTSYEQYF

v_call: TRBV7-9
j_call: TRBJ2-7
clone_size: -
d_call: TRBD1
cdr3_nt: TGTGCCAGCAGTCCCCCCCACAGGGGAAGTACCTACGAGCAGTACTTC
cdr3_aa: CASSPPHRGSTYEQYF

v_call: TRBV28
j_call: TRBJ2-5
clone_size: -
d_call: -
cdr3_nt: TGTGCCAGCAGTTTGCAAGGGGAGGCATACAATGAACAGTACTTC
cdr3_aa: CASSLQGEAYNEQYF

v_call: TRBV9
j_call: TRBJ1-2
clone_size: few
d_call: -
cdr3_nt: TGTGCCAGCAGCTCCCGAGGGGGGTTCTATGGCTACACCTTC
cdr3_aa: CASSSRGGFYGYTF

v_call: TRBV7-6
j_call: TRBJ2-3
clone_size: -
d_call: TRBD2
cdr3_nt: TGTGCCAGCAGCTTAACCAGGACTAGTGGATTAGATACGCAGTATTTT
cdr3_aa: CASSLTRTSGLDTQYF

v_call: TRBV6-6
j_call: TRBJ1-1
clone_size: -
d_call: -
cdr3_nt: TGTGCCAGCAGTTACACGGAGGGGAAAACTGAAGCTTTCTTT
cdr3_aa: CASSYTEGKTEAFF

v_call: TRBV29-1
j_call: TRBJ2-1
clone_size: few
d_call: TRBD1
cdr3_nt: TGCAGCGGGGGGACAGGAGTTAGTGAGCAGTTCTTC
cdr3_aa: CSGGTGVSEQFF

v_call: TRBV4-1
j_call: TRBJ1-4
clone_size: -
d_call: TRBD1
cdr3_nt: TGCGCCAGCAGCCAAGTGGGACAGGGTATTGAAAAACTGTTTTTT
cdr3_aa: CASSQVGQGIEKLFF

v_call: TRBV18
j_call: TRBJ1-5
clone_size: few
d_call: TRBD1
cdr3_nt: TGTGCCAGCTCACCGGAGGTTAGGGGGCACGGCAATCAGCCCCAGCATTTT
cdr3_aa: CASSPEVRGHGNQPQHF

v_call: TRBV5-1
j_call: TRBJ2-1
clone_size: -
d_call: TRBD1
cdr3_nt: TGCGCCAGCAGCTTCTGGTCCGGGACAGGAGACAATGAGCAGTTCTTC
cdr3_aa: CASSFWSGTGDNEQFF

v_call: TRBV7-2
j_call: TRBJ2-1
clone_size: -
d_call: -
cdr3_nt: TGTGCCAGCAGCTCGACTCCGTTCTGGGACAAGAGCTCCTACAATGAGCAGTTCTTC
cdr3_aa: CASSSTPFWDKSSYNEQFF

v_call: TRBV9
j_call: TRBJ1-2
clone_size: -
d_call: -
cdr3_nt: TGTGCCAGCAGCCCCCCCGCGGGGGTCTATGGCTACACCTTC
cdr3_aa: CASSPPAGVYGYTF

v_call: TRBV5-1
j_call: TRBJ2-3
clone_size: few
d_call: -
cdr3_nt: TGCGCCAGCAGCTTTTCGCGGGGAGACACAGATACGCAGTATTTT
cdr3_aa: CASSFSRGDTDTQYF

v_call: TRBV10-2
j_call: TRBJ2-1
clone_size: -
d_call: -
cdr3_nt: TGCGCCAGCAGTGAGTCCGGCCTCTCCTACAATGAGCAGTTCTTC
cdr3_aa: CASSESGLSYNEQFF

v_call: TRBV7-8
j_call: TRBJ2-3
clone_size: -
d_call: TRBD2
cdr3_nt: TGTGCCAGCAGCTTGATGGAACCGGGGGGTACGCAGTATTTT
cdr3_aa: CASSLMEPGGTQYF

v_call: TRBV24-1
j_call: TRBJ2-7
clone_size: few
d_call: TRBD1
cdr3_nt: TGTGCCACCAGTGATTATGGGACAGGGGACGAGCAGTACTTC
cdr3_aa: CATSDYGTGDEQYF

v_call: TRBV12-3/TRBV12-4
j_call: TRBJ1-2
clone_size: few
d_call: TRBD1
cdr3_nt: TGTGCCAGCAGCCTGGGACAGGGGGCCCTTGGCTACACCTTC
cdr3_aa: CASSLGQGALGYTF

v_call: TRBV24-1
j_call: TRBJ1-2
clone_size: few
d_call: -
cdr3_nt: TGTGCCACCAGTGATACCGGGACAAACTATGGCTACACCTTC
cdr3_aa: CATSDTGTNYGYTF

v_call: TRBV5-8
j_call: TRBJ2-3
clone_size: -
d_call: -
cdr3_nt: TGTGCCAGCAGCTTGGAAGGTCCTTTCTCAAGCACAGATACGCAGTATTTT
cdr3_aa: CASSLEGPFSSTDTQYF

v_call: TRBV3-1
j_call: TRBJ2-1
clone_size: -
d_call: -
cdr3_nt: TGTGCCAACAGCCAAGACCCAGCGGGTTCCCTTCAGTTCTTC
cdr3_aa: CANSQDPAGSLQFF

v_call: TRBV12-3/TRBV12-4
j_call: TRBJ2-7
clone_size: -
d_call: -
cdr3_nt: TGTGCCAGCGCCGATATCCGCTATCCCTACGAGCAGTACTTC
cdr3_aa: CASADIRYPYEQYF

v_call: TRBV4-2
j_call: TRBJ2-7
clone_size: few
d_call: TRBD1
cdr3_nt: TGTGCCAGCAGCCCAGGACAGGGGGCGATCGATTCGGCATACGAGCAGTACTTC
cdr3_aa: CASSPGQGAIDSAYEQYF

v_call: TRBV4-3
j_call: TRBJ2-1
clone_size: few
d_call: -
cdr3_nt: TGCGCCAGCAGCCAGGGGCCGACCTCTTCCAATGAGCAGTTCTTC
cdr3_aa: CASSQGPTSSNEQFF

v_call: TRBV6-2/TRBV6-3
j_call: TRBJ2-1
clone_size: few
d_call: TRBD2
cdr3_nt: TGTGCCAGCAGTCTTTGGACTAGCGGGCCGGCTACTAATGAGCAGTTCTTC
cdr3_aa: CASSLWTSGPATNEQFF

v_call: TRBV20-1
j_call: TRBJ2-1
clone_size: few
d_call: TRBD2
cdr3_nt: TGCAGTGCTAGACTCCCGGGACTAGCGGGGGATGAGCAGTTCTTC
cdr3_aa: CSARLPGLAGDEQFF

v_call: TRBV4-1
j_call: TRBJ1-1
clone_size: -
d_call: -
cdr3_nt: TGCGCCAGCAACCACCCCGGAGGGAGGCGGACTGAAGCTTTCTTT
cdr3_aa: CASNHPGGRRTEAFF

v_call: TRBV12-3/TRBV12-4
j_call: TRBJ1-5
clone_size: -
d_call: -
cdr3_nt: TGTGCCAGCAGTTTCTCTAGGTACAATCAGCCCCAGCATTTT
cdr3_aa: CASSFSRYNQPQHF

v_call: TRBV7-3
j_call: TRBJ1-6
clone_size: few
d_call: -
cdr3_nt: TGTGCCAGCAGCTTAACTGGGGCTGCCAGGGATTCACCCCTCCACTTT
cdr3_aa: CASSLTGAARDSPLHF

v_call: TRBV20-1
j_call: TRBJ1-2
clone_size: -
d_call: TRBD1
cdr3_nt: TGCAGTGCTAGAGGCACAGGGGGGACCAACTATGGCTACACCTTC
cdr3_aa: CSARGTGGTNYGYTF

v_call: TRBV6-1
j_call: TRBJ1-2
clone_size: -
d_call: -
cdr3_nt: TGTGCCAGCAGTGAAAGGGGCGGGCAACAAAACTATGGCTACACCTTC
cdr3_aa: CASSERGGQQNYGYTF

v_call: TRBV6-1
j_call: TRBJ1-5
clone_size: few
d_call: TRBD1
cdr3_nt: TGTGCCAGCAGGGGACAGGGATACAATCAGCCCCAGCATTTT
cdr3_aa: CASRGQGYNQPQHF